This T cell receptor beta chain was recovered during a study of blood T cells in healthy people across ages. Primers used in a second PCR of roughly 7 to 11 cycles were a sample-barcoded 5' primer and a J-beta primer mix. TCRdb called the 5' RACE reads again in MiXCR, with one record for every CDR3 protein. Among about 760,000 distinct CDR3 sequences, roughly 25% were seen once, and the ten largest hold under 9.5%. V was clipped by 2 bases and J by 0 bases, with 9 bases between them. This CDR3 comprises 15 residues. Looked up from germline, CDR1 is SGHKS and CDR2 is YYEKEE (reference sequence). Separately, the same data were catalogued under a study of T cells of mothers and their children.

The chain is built from TRBV5-5 and TRBJ1-5; D is uncertain. Sample: blood. This TCR derives from a boy between 5 and 17 years old in good health. The CDR3 nucleotides are TGTGCCAGCAGCTTCGGGGATTATAGCAATCAGCCCCAGCATTTT. Translating gives CASSFGDYSNQPQHF.